This TCR beta chain was found in a study of blood T cells in healthy people across ages. Study-wide background: Through template switching, about one barcoded beta molecule was captured per two T cells, as measured in model experiments.

Through a sample-barcoded 5' primer and a J-beta primer mix, a second PCR was run for roughly 7 to 11 cycles. Every sample gave at least 2.5 million paired-end reads containing CDR3. TCRdb reprocessed the 5' RACE reads with MiXCR, giving one entry per CDR3 protein. The data contain approximately 2,000,000 distinct CDR3 sequences, approximately 40% of them singletons. Points on this clonotype: What it binds is not known.

Trimming pared 6 bases from V and 8 bases from J, leaving 17 bases between. The CDR3 loop spans 15 amino acids. Germline loops: CDR1 SEHNR, CDR2 FQNEAQ (reference sequence). Study-level results: TCR beta diversity, measured per million T cells, fell in a roughly linear way with age.

This clonotype originated in a human donor in good health. Sequenced: blood. This chain joins TRBV7-9 and TRBJ1-6; tentatively, D is TRBD1 (6 bases). CDR3 sequence reads: CASRPRGTQDSPLHF. CDR3 in DNA: TGTGCCAGCAGGCCTCGAGGGACACAAGATTCACCCCTCCACTTT.